The 18 T cell receptor beta chains reported below all come from one sample, sequenced in a study of blood T cell repertoires in COVID-19 (TCRdb year 2020). Library preparation was by the immunoSEQ multiplex PCR assay. The table comes from immuneACCESS by way of TCRdb, which keeps in-frame sequences with V and J called. Part of the clones is missing from these tables; in studies checked, under half for an unresolved V gene and the rest for unknown reasons. Counted in this sample were about 190,000 clones; less than 85% of them appeared once. The ten top clones hold roughly 3.2% of the sample. The sample was PBMCs or T cells enriched from blood (not recorded which). The source of these receptors is a woman aged 25 to 45 who had recovered from COVID-19.

The chain carries TRBV18 and TRBJ2-1; 8 bases line up with TRBD1. The trim removed 1 base at V and 4 bases at J, leaving 6 bases unmatched. CDR1 and CDR2 (germline): KGHSH, LQKENI. This CDR3 has 16 amino acids. The CDR3 DNA reads as TGTGCCAGCTCACCACTCAGGACAGGGAGTTACAATGAGCAGTTCTTC. It specifies CASSPLRTGSYNEQFF.

The V call is TRBV23-1, the J call TRBJ1-1, with D possibly being TRBD1 (6 bases). TRBV23-1 is an ORF for which the function is uncertain. CDR3 size: 14 residues. Trimming stripped 3 bases from V and 3 bases from J, with 11 bases between. CDR3 nucleotides: TGCGCCAGCAGTCAGCGGGGGCGGGACACTGAAGCTTTCTTT. Translation: CASSQRGRDTEAFF.

The genes are TRBV19 and TRBJ1-2; a weak D match, TRBD1 (5 bases). The CDR3 length is 13 residues. Germline lookup yields CDR1 LNHDA and CDR2 SQIVND (reference sequence). The V and J ends lost 1 base and 4 bases respectively, with 7 bases between them. The CDR3 sequence is CASSIGQTYGYTF. CDR3 in DNA: TGTGCCAGTAGTATAGGACAGACCTATGGCTACACCTTC.

V usage is TRBV19 and J usage is TRBJ2-3; 14 nucleotides match TRBD2. Trimming removed 5 bases from V and 8 bases from J; junction bases left unmatched: 6. The CDR3 covers 15 residues. Germline CDR1 reads LNHDA; CDR2 reads SQIVND (reference sequence). CDR3 loop: CASSLGLAGGSTQYF. CDR3 nucleotide sequence: TGTGCCAGTAGTTTAGGACTAGCGGGAGGCAGTACGCAGTATTTT. Filled out from reference TRBV19 and TRBJ2-3, the complete variable domain reads DGGITQSPKYLFRKEGQNVTLSCEQNLNHDAMYWYRQDPGQGLRLIYYSQIVNDFQKGDIAEGYSVSREKKESFPLTVTSAQKNPTAFYLCASSLGLAGGSTQYFGPGTRLTVL.

This chain links TRBV7-3 with TRBJ1-6, with 10 bases fitting TRBD1. The CDR3 has 15 residues. V lost 5 bases and J lost 6; bases outside the gene matches: 4. Germline CDR1 reads SGHTA; CDR2 reads FQGTGA. CDR3 in amino acids: CASSTGQGPNSPLHF. The CDR3 region has the DNA TGTGCCAGCAGCACGGGACAGGGGCCTAATTCACCCCTCCACTTT. The full variable domain, completed using reference TRBV7-3 and TRBJ1-6, is GAGVSQTPSNKVTEKGKYVELRCDPISGHTALYWYRQSLGQGPEFLIYFQGTGAADDSGLPNDRFFAVRPEGSVSTLKIQRTERGDSAVYLCASSTGQGPNSPLHFGNGTRLTVT.

The genes are TRBV7-2 and TRBJ1-1; the match to TRBD1 covers 8 bases. V shed 5 bases, J shed 7 bases, and the junction held 9 bases outside the gene matches. Per the germline V gene, CDR1 is SGHTA and CDR2 is FQGNSA. This CDR3 is 14 amino acids long. The CDR3 region has the DNA TGTGCCAGCAGCCTTATGGACAGGGTCCATGAAGCTTTCTTT. The encoded protein is CASSLMDRVHEAFF.

This clone was counted once. This chain joins TRBV9 and TRBJ1-2, with 9 bases fitting TRBD1. The J segment lost 4 bases and the V segment lost 3 bases, leaving 4 bases of the junction unmatched. Germline V gene data show CDR1 as SGDLS and CDR2 as YYNGEE. CDR3 size: 14 residues. The CDR3 DNA follows: TGTGCCAGCAGCGCCGGACAGGGGCCCTATGGCTACACCTTC. Protein: CASSAGQGPYGYTF.

The chain has TRBV3-1 (or the pseudogene TRBV3-2) and TRBJ1-5, with TRBD1 as a possible D gene (5 bases). Germline assignment: CDR1 LGHDT and CDR2 YNNKEL (reference sequence). CDR3 length: 15 amino acids. V was trimmed by 0 bases and J by 8 bases, leaving 14 bases between them. CDR3 in DNA: TGTGCCAGCAGCCAAGATTGGGGCGGACCGGAGCCCCAGCATTTT. Encoded protein: CASSQDWGGPEPQHF.

The chain is built from TRBV7-6 and TRBJ1-3, with a possible D match to TRBD1 (5 bases). CDR1 and CDR2 (germline): SGHVS, FNYEAQ. The CDR3 contains 18 residues. Trimming took off 6 bases at V and 0 bases at J, with 21 bases between the two ends. This CDR3 is CASSSLSTTAFSGNTIYF. The CDR3 bases are TGTGCCAGCAGTTCCCTGTCGACGACAGCCTTCTCTGGAAACACCATATATTTT.

The chain recombines TRBV15 with TRBJ1-2; TRBD1 matches at 12 bases. The CDR3 spans 17 residues. Losses at the gene ends were 0 bases for V and 2 bases for J; bases not matched to a gene: 4. Per germline, CDR1 LNHNV and CDR2 YYDKDF (reference sequence). The CDR3 region has the DNA TGTGCCACCAGCAGAGATCGGGACAGGGGGCGGAACTATGGCTACACCTTC. Translated, it gives CATSRDRDRGRNYGYTF.

The chain is built from TRBV12-3 or TRBV12-4 and TRBJ1-2, with no clear D. V lost 8 bases to trimming and J lost 7 bases, with 11 bases between them. The CDR3 extends over 11 amino acids. The CDR3 region has the DNA TGTGCCAGCGCGAAGGAGGGTGGCTACACCTTC. Encoded protein: CASAKEGGYTF.

This clone was seen just once. This chain connects TRBV11-3 to TRBJ2-1; 10 positions agree with TRBD2. The junction had 2 bases not matched to a gene; V was cut back by 1 base and J by 2 bases. Germline values: CDR1 SGHNT, CDR2 YENEEA. The CDR3 has 16 amino acids. The CDR3 region has the DNA TGTGCCAGCAGCTTAGGAGCGGGGGGGGCCTACAATGAGCAGTTCTTC. Translated, it gives CASSLGAGGAYNEQFF.

The chain links TRBV18 to TRBJ2-1, with a possible D match to TRBD1 (5 bases). Germline CDR1 and CDR2: KGHSH and LQKENI. Trimming took 3 bases from V and 3 from J, leaving 12 bases between them. The CDR3 totals 15 residues. CDR3 in amino acids: CASSPDGHVYNEQFF. For the CDR3, the DNA is TGTGCCAGCTCACCGGACGGACACGTCTACAATGAGCAGTTCTTC.

This chain's CDR3 is CASNIIRGFTDTQYF. The CDR3 nucleotides are TGTGCCAGCAACATTATCAGGGGTTTCACAGATACGCAGTATTTT. The J gene is TRBJ2-3, the V gene TRBV28; possible D gene TRBD1, 6 bases. V was clipped by 7 bases and J by 2 bases, with 16 bases between them. Germline V gives CDR1 MDHEN, CDR2 SYDVKM. The CDR3 is made up of 15 amino acids.

The rearrangement joins TRBV6-4 to TRBJ2-2; TRBD2 aligns across 10 bases. CDR3 size: 16 residues. J lost 1 base, V lost 4 bases, and 3 bases had no gene match. From germline, CDR1 is MRHNA and CDR2 SNTAGT. The CDR3, as DNA: TGTGCCAGCAGTGTACTAGCGGGACAGAACACCGGGGAGCTGTTTTTT. Translated: CASSVLAGQNTGELFF.

This chain uses TRBV5-1 with TRBJ2-7, with D tentatively TRBD1 (5 bases). The CDR3 consists of 14 residues. Germline CDR1 is SGHRS and CDR2 is YFSETQ. Trimming shortened V by 4 bases and J by 4 bases, and 15 bases separated the two germline ends. CDR3 nucleotide sequence: TGCGCCAGCAGCGGAAGGGGCGCCGCATACGAGCAGTACTTC. Protein product: CASSGRGAAYEQYF.

As to this clone: An end of the junction differs from the germline gene, which may be a read error. V and J are TRBV6-5 and TRBJ2-5; 8 bases line up with TRBD2. The CDR3 length is 15 residues. Germline V lookup: CDR1 MNHEY, CDR2 SVGAGI. The CDR3 DNA sequence: TGTGCCAGCAGTGACTCCCCTCGGGGGGGAGAGACCCAGTACTTC. It specifies CASSDSPRGGETQYF.

J is TRBJ2-7 and V is TRBV24-1; D may be TRBD1 (6 bases). CDR3 length equals 13 residues. Germline-derived CDR1 and CDR2 are KGHDR and SFDVKD. V was cut by 0 bases and J by 8 bases, with 10 bases left in between. CDR3 region: CATSDLGGVKQYF. Here the CDR3 DNA reads TGTGCCACCAGTGATTTGGGGGGCGTAAAGCAGTACTTC.